This T cell receptor (beta chain) emerged from a study of cytotoxic CD8 clonotypes in ibrutinib-treated CLL. Background on the study: The cohort had 10 to 12 relapsed/refractory and around 14 treatment-naive patients, about 18 IGHV unmutated.

Repertoires were generated with immunoSEQ multiplex PCR, while TCRdb's copy carries only in-frame clones and drops some. The repertoire holds about 50,000 clones, with approximately 82% as singletons. Trimming stripped 0 bases from V and 0 bases from J, with 3 bases between. This CDR3 has 15 residues. CDR1 LGHNA and CDR2 YNFKEQ come from the germline V gene. This TCR derives from a human donor with chronic lymphocytic leukemia. Specimen: PBMCs, collected after 24 months of ibrutinib treatment. V and J are TRBV4-2 and TRBJ2-6, with D hard to call. CDR3 nucleotide sequence: TGTGCCAGCAGCCAAGAGGCCTCTGGGGCCAACGTCCTGACTTTC. Its protein is CASSQEASGANVLTF.